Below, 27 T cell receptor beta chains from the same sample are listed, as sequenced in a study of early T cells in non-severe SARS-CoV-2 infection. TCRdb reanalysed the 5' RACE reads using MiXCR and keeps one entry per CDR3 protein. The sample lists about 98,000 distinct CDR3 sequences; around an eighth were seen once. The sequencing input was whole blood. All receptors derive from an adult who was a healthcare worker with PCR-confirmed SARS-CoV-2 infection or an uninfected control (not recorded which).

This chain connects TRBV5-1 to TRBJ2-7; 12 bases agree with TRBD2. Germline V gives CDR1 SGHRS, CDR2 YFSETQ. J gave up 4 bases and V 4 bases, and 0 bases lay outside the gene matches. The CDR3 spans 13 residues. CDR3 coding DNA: TGCGCCAGCAGCGGACTAGCGGGGTACGAGCAGTACTTC. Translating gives CASSGLAGYEQYF.

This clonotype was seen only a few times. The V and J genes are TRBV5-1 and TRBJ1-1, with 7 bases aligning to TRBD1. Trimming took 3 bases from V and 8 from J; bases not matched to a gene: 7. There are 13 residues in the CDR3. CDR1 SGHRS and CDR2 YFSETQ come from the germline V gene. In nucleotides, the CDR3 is TGCGCCAGCAGCTCAAGGACAGGCGGCGAAGCTTTCTTT. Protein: CASSSRTGGEAFF.

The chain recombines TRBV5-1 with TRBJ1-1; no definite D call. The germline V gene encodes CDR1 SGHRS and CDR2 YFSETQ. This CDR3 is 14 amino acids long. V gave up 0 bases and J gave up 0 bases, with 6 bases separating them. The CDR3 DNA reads TGCGCCAGCAGCTTGGAACACTTGAACACTGAAGCTTTCTTT. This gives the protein CASSLEHLNTEAFF.

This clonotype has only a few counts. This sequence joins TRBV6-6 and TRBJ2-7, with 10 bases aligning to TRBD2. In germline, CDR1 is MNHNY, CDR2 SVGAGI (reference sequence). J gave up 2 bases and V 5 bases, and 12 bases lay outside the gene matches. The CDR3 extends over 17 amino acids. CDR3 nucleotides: TGTGCCAGCAGTAAGCAGCGGGAGGGCCCGGGAACCTACGAGCAGTACTTC. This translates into CASSKQREGPGTYEQYF.

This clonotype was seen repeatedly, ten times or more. The CDR3 nucleotides read TGCGCCAGCAGCCAAGGACGACAGGGGTGGGACGAGCAGTACTTC. It specifies CASSQGRQGWDEQYF. The gene calls are TRBV4-1 and TRBJ2-7, with 8 bases lining up with TRBD1. The V gene's germline CDR1 is MGHRA and CDR2 YSYEKL. The CDR3 loop spans 15 amino acids. V lost 1 base, J lost 5 bases, and 7 bases stayed unmatched.

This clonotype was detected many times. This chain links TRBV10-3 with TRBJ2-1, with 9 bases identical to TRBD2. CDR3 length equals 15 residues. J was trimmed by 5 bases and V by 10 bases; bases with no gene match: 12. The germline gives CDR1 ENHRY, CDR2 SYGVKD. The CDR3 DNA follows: TGTGCCACCAAAGAGGGGACTAGCCTGAACAATGAGCAGTTCTTC. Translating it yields CATKEGTSLNNEQFF.

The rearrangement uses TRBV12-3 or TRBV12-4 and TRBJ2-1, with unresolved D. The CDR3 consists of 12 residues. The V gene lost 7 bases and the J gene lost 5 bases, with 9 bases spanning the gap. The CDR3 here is CASNLFDNEQFF. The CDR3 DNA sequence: TGTGCCAGCAACCTATTTGACAATGAGCAGTTCTTC.

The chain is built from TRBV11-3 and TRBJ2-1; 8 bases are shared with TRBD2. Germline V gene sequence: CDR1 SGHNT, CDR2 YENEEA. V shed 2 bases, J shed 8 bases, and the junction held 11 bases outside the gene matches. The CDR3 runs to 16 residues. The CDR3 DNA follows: TGTGCCAGCAGCTTATCACTAGCGGAGGGTGGAGATGAGCAGTTCTTC. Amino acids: CASSLSLAEGGDEQFF.

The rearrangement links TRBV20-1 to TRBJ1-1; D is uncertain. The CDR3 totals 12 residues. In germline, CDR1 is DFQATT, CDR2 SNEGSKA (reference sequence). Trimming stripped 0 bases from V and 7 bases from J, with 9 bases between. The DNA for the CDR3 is TGCAGTGCTAGAGACCTCACAATTGAAGCTTTCTTT. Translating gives CSARDLTIEAFF.

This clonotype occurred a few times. The CDR3 nucleotides read TGTGCCAGCAGCCGCAGGACAGTCCCGAGCTCTGGGGCCAACGTCCTGACTTTC. Translation: CASSRRTVPSSGANVLTF. The V and J genes are TRBV14 and TRBJ2-6; D may be TRBD1 (6 bases). The V end lost 4 bases, the J end lost 0 bases, and 16 bases lay between the germline ends. The germline V gene encodes CDR1 SGHDN and CDR2 FVKESK. This CDR3 contains 18 residues.

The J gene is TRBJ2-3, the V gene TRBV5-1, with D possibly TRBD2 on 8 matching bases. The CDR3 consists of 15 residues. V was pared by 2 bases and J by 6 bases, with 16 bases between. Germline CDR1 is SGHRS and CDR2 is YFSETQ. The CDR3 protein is CASSFEGASGDTQYF. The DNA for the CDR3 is TGCGCCAGCAGCTTTGAGGGGGCTAGCGGGGATACGCAGTATTTT.

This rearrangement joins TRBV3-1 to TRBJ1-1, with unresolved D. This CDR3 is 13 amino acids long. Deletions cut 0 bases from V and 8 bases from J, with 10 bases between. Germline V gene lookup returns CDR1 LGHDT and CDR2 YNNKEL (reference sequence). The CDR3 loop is CASSQDWAEEAFF. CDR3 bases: TGTGCCAGCAGCCAAGATTGGGCGGAAGAAGCTTTCTTT.

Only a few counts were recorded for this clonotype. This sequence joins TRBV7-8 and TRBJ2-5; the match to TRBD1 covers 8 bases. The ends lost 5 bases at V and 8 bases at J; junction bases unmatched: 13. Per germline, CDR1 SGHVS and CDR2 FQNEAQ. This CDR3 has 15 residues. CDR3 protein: CASSPVGRGRVTQYF. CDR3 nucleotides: TGTGCCAGCAGCCCCGTGGGCAGGGGGCGCGTAACCCAGTACTTC.

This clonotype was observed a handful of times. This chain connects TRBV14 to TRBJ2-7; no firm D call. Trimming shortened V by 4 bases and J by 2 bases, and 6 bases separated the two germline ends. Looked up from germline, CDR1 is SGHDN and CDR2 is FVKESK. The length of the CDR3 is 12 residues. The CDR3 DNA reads TGTGCCAGCAGCCGAGCCACCTACGAGCAGTACTTC. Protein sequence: CASSRATYEQYF.

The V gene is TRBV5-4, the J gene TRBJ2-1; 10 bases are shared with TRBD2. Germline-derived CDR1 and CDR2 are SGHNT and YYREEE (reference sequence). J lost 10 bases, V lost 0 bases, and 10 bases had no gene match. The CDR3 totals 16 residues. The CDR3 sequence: CASSLGGAGGELEQFF. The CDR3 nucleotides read TGTGCCAGCAGCTTGGGAGGAGCGGGAGGGGAGCTGGAGCAGTTCTTC.

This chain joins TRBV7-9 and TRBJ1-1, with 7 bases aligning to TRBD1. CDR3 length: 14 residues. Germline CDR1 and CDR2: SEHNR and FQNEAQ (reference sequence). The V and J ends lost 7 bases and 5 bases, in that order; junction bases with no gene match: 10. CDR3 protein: CASIPQGGVTEAFF. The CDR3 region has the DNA TGTGCCAGCATTCCCCAAGGGGGCGTTACTGAAGCTTTCTTT.

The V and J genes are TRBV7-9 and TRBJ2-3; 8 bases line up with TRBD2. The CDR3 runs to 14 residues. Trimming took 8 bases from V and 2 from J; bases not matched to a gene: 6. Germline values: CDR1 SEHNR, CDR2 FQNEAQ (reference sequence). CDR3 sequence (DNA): TGTGCCAGCTCTAGGGGACTAGACACAGATACGCAGTATTTT. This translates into CASSRGLDTDTQYF.

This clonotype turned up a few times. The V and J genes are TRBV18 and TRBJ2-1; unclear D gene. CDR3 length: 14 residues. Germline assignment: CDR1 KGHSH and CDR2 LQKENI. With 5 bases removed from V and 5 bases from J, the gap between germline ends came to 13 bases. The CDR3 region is CASSGDYGDNEQFF. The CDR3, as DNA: TGTGCCAGCTCAGGCGATTATGGAGACAATGAGCAGTTCTTC.

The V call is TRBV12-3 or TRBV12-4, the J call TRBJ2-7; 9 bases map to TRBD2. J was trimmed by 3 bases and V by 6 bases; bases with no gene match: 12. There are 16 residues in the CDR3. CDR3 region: CASRGPPGLADYEQYF. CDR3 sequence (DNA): TGTGCCAGCAGAGGCCCCCCGGGACTAGCTGACTACGAGCAGTACTTC.

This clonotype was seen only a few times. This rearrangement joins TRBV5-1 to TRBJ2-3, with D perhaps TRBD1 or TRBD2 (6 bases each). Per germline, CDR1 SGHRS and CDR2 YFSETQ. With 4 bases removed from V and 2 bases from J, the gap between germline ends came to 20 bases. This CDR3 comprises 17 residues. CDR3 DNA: TGCGCCAGCAGCCCCGACTTAGCCGGGGGCCTCACAGATACGCAGTATTTT. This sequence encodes CASSPDLAGGLTDTQYF.

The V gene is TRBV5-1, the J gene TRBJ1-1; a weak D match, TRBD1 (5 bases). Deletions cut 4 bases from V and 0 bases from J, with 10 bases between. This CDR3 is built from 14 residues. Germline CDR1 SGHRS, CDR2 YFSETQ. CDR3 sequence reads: CASSLTVMNTEAFF. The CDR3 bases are TGCGCCAGCAGCCTGACAGTGATGAACACTGAAGCTTTCTTT.

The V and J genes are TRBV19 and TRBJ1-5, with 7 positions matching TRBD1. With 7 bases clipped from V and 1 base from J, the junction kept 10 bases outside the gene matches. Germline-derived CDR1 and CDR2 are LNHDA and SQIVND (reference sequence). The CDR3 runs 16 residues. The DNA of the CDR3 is TGTGCCAGTACCAATTACAGGGGAGTCAGCAATCAGCCCCAGCATTTT. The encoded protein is CASTNYRGVSNQPQHF.

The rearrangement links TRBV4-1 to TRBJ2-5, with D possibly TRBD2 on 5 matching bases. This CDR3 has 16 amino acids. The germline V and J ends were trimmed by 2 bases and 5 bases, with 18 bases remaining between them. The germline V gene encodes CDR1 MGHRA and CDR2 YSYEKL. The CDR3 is CASSQHPPLGAETQYF. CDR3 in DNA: TGCGCCAGCAGCCAACATCCCCCTCTGGGAGCGGAGACCCAGTACTTC.

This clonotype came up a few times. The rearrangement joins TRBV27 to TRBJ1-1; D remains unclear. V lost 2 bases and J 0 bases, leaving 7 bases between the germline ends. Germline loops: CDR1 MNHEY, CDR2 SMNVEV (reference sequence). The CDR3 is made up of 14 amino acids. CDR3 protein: CASSLGGMNTEAFF. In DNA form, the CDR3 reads TGTGCCAGCAGTTTAGGAGGGATGAACACTGAAGCTTTCTTT.

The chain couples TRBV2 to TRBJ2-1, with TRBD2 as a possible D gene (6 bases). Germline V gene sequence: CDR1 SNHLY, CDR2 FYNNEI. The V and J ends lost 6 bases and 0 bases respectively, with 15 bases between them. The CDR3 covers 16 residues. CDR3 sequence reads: CASRALWTTSYNEQFF. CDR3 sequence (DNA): TGTGCCAGCAGAGCCCTCTGGACTACCTCCTACAATGAGCAGTTCTTC.

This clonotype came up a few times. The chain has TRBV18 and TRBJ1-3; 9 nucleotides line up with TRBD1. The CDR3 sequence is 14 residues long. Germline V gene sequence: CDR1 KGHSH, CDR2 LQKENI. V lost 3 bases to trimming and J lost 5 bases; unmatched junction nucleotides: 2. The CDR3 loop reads CASSPTGGRNTIYF. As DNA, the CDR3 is TGTGCCAGCTCACCGACAGGGGGGAGAAACACCATATATTTT.

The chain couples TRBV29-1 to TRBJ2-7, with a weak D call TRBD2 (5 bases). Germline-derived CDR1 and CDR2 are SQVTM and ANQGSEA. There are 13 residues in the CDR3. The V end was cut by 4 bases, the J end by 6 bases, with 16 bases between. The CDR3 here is CSVARRGSGEQYF. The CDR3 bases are TGCAGCGTTGCTCGAAGAGGGAGTGGCGAGCAGTACTTC.